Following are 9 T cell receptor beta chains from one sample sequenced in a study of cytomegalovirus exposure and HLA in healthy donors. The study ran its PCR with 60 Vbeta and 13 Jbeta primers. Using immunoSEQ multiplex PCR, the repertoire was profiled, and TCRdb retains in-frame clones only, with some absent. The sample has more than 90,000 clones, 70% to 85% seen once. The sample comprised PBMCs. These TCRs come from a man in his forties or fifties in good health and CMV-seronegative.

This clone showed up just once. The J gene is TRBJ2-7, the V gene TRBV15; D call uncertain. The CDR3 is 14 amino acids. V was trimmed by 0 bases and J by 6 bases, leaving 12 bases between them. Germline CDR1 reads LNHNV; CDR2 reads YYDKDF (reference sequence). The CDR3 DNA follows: TGTGCCACCAGCAGAGAGTCATCTCGGTCCGAGCAGTACTTC. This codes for CATSRESSRSEQYF.

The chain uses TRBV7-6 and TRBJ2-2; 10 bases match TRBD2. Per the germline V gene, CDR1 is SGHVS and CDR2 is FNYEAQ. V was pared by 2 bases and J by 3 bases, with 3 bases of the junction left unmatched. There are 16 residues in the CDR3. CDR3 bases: TGTGCCAGCAGCTTACTAGCGGGAGTGCACACCGGGGAGCTGTTTTTT. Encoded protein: CASSLLAGVHTGELFF. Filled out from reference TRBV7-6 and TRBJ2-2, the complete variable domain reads GAGVSQSPRYKVTKRGQDVALRCDPISGHVSLYWYRQALGQGPEFLTYFNYEAQQDKSGLPNDRFSAERPEGSISTLTIQRTEQRDSAMYRCASSLLAGVHTGELFFGEGSRLTVL.

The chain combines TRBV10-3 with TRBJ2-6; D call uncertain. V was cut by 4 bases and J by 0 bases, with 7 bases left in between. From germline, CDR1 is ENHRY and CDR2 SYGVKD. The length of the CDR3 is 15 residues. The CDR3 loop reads CAISGHSSGANVLTF. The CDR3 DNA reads TGTGCCATCAGTGGCCACAGCTCTGGGGCCAACGTCCTGACTTTC.

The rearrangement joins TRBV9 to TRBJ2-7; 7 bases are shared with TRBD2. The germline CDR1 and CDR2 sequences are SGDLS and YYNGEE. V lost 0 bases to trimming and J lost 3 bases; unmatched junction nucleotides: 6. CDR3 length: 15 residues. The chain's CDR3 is CASSVGASGYYEQYF. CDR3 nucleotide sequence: TGTGCCAGCAGCGTAGGAGCTAGCGGTTACTACGAGCAGTACTTC.

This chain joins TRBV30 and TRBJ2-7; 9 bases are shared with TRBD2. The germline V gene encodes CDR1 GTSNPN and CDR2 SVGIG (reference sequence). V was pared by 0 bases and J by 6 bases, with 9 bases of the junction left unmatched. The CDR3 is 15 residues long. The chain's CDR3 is CAWSVLWREGGEQYF. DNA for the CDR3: TGTGCCTGGAGTGTACTATGGCGGGAGGGAGGCGAGCAGTACTTC.

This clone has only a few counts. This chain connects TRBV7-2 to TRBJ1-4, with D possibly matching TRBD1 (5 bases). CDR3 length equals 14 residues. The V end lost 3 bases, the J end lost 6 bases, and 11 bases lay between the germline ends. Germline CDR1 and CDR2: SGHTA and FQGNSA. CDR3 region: CASSLDGGDEKLFF. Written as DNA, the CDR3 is TGTGCCAGCAGCTTGGATGGGGGGGATGAAAAACTGTTTTTT.

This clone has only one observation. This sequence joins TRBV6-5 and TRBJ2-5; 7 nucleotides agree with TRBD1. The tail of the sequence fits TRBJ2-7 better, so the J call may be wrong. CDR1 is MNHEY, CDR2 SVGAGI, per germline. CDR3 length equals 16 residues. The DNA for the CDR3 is TGTGCCAGCAGTTGGGGGCAGGGGGAGCCAAGGTACGAGCAGTACTTC. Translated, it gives CASSWGQGEPRYEQYF.

CDR3: CASSTGDLTTNEKLFF. CDR3 DNA sequence: TGTGCCAGCTCCACAGGGGACTTAACAACTAATGAAAAACTGTTTTTT. V gene TRBV18 combines with J gene TRBJ1-4; TRBD1 aligns across 7 bases. V was clipped by 6 bases and J by 0 bases; unmatched bases: 7. Germline CDR1 KGHSH, CDR2 LQKENI. This CDR3 is built from 16 residues.

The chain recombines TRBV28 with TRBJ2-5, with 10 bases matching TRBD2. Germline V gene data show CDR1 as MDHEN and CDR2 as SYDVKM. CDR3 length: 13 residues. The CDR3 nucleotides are TGTGCTGGAAGCGGGAGGGCCCTCGAGACCCAGTACTTC. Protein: CAGSGRALETQYF.